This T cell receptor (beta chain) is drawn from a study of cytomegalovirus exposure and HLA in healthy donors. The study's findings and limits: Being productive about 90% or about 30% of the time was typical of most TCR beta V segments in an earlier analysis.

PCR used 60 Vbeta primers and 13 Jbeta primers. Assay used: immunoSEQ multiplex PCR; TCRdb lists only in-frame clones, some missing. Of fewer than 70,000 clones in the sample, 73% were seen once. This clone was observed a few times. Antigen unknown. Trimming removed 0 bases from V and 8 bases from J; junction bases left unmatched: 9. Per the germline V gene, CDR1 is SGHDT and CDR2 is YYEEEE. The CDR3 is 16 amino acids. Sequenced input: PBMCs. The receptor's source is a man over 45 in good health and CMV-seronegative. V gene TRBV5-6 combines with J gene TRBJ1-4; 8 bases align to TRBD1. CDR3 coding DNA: TGTGCCAGCAGCTTGGGGACAGGGCTAGCCATCGAAAAACTGTTTTTT. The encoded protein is CASSLGTGLAIEKLFF. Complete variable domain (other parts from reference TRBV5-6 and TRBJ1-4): DAGVTQSPTHLIKTRGQQVTLRCSPKSGHDTVSWYQQALGQGPQFIFQYYEEEERQRGNFPDRFSGHQFPNYSSELNVNALLLGDSALYLCASSLGTGLAIEKLFFGSGTQLSVL.